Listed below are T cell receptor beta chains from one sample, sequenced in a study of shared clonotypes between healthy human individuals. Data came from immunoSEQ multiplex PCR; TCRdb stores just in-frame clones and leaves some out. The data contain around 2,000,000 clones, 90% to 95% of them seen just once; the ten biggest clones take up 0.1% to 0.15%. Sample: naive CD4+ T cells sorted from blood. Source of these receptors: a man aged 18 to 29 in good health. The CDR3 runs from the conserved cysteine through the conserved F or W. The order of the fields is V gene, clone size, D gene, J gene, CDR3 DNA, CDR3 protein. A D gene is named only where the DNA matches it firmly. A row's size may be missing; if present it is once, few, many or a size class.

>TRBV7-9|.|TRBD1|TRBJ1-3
TGTGCCAGCAGCGACAGGGTTCCGAGCTCTGGAAACACCATATATTTT
CASSDRVPSSGNTIYF
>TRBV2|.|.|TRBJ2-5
TGTGCCAGCCTTGGGGTGGGAGAGACCCAGTACTTC
CASLGVGETQYF
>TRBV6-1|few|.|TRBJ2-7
TGTGCCAGCAGTGAAGCGCTTTGGTTCCGGCAGTACTTC
CASSEALWFRQYF
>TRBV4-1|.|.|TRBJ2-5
TGCGCCAGCAGCCAATGGGCTAGAGAGACCCAGTACTTC
CASSQWARETQYF
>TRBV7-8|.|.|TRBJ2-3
TGTGCCAGCAGCTTTCAGGGGCTCGGCACAGATACGCAGTATTTT
CASSFQGLGTDTQYF
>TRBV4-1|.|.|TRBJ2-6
TGCGCCAGCAGCCAGGCGGAGGGGGCCAACGTCCTGACTTTC
CASSQAEGANVLTF
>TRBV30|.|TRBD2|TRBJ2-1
TGTGCCTGCCCTAGGGTGCTAGCGGCATACAATGAGCAGTTCTTC
CACPRVLAAYNEQFF
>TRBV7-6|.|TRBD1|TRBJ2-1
TGTGCCAGCAGCTTAGCGGCAGGGGGCTCCTACAATGAGCAGTTCTTC
CASSLAAGGSYNEQFF
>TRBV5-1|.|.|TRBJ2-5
TGCGCCAGCAAAGAGGTGGGACAAATCGGGGAGACCCAGTACTTC
CASKEVGQIGETQYF
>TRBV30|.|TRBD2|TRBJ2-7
TGTGCCTGGAAACAACGGGCTAGCGGGATTTACGAGCAGTACTTC
CAWKQRASGIYEQYF
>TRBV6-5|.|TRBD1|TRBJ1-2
TGTGCCAGCAGTAGGGGACAGGGGGGTGGCTACACCTTC
CASSRGQGGGYTF
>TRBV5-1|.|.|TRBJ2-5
TGCGCCAGCAGCTTGGGAAGCCGGGGGCGAGAGACCCAGTACTTC
CASSLGSRGRETQYF
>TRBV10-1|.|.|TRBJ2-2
TGCGCCAGCAGTGCCGCCGCCTCCAACACCGGGGAGCTGTTTTTT
CASSAAASNTGELFF
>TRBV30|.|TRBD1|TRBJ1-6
TGTGCCTGGAGTGTACAGGGGGCTGAGGTTCCCCTCCACTTT
CAWSVQGAEVPLHF
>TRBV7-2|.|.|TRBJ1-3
TGTGCCAGCAGCCGGACACCTGGAAACACCATATATTTT
CASSRTPGNTIYF
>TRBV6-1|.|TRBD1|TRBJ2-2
TGTGCCAGCAGTGATAGGAACAGGGGTACCGGGGAGCTGTTTTTT
CASSDRNRGTGELFF
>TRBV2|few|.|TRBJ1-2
TGTGCCAGCAGTCCGACAGGCGGCGGCTACACCTTC
CASSPTGGGYTF
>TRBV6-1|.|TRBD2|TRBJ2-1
TGTGCCAGCAGTGGAAGCATTTTATTTACGGGACTAGCGTCTGAGCAGTTCTTC
CASSGSILFTGLASEQFF
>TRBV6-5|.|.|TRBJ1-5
TGTGCCAGCAGTCGAAGGGGGGATCAGCCCCAGCATTTT
CASSRRGDQPQHF
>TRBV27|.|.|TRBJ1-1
TGTGCCAGCAGGATCGGAGTGAACACTGAAGCTTTCTTT
CASRIGVNTEAFF
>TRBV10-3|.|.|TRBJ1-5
TGTGCCATCAGTGATCTCTTCAATCAGCCCCAGCATTTT
CAISDLFNQPQHF
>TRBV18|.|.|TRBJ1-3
TGTGCCAGCTCACCACGGCAGGACCACACCATATATTTT
CASSPRQDHTIYF
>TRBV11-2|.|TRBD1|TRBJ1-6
TGTGCCAGCAGCAAAGGGGGCGTCAGCAATTCACCCCTCCACTTT
CASSKGGVSNSPLHF
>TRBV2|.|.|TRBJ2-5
TGTGCCAGCAGTGTAAACAGGGATGAGACCCAGTACTTC
CASSVNRDETQYF
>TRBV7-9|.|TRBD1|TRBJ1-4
TGTGCCAGCAGCCCAGGGGGAAAACTGTTTTTT
CASSPGGKLFF
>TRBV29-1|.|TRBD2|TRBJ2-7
TGCAGCGTTGCTATGGGACTAGCGGGTTATAAGCAGTACTTC
CSVAMGLAGYKQYF
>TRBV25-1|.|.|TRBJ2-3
TGTGCCAGCAGTGAAACCAGGGTGACGGGAGATACGCAGTATTTT
CASSETRVTGDTQYF
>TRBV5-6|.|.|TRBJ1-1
TGTGCCAGCAGCCGACGGCGGGAAGTTTTAGAAGCTTTCTTT
CASSRRREVLEAFF
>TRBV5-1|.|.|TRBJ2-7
TGCGCCAGCAGCCGGGTAGAGCCGGGCTCGGGGCAGTACTTC
CASSRVEPGSGQYF
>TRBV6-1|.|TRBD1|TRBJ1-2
TGTGCCAGCAGTGAGTGGGACAGTTATGGCTACACCTTC
CASSEWDSYGYTF
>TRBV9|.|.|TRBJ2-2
TGTGCCAGCACCGTCGGCCTAGCGAACACCGGGGAGCTGTTTTTT
CASTVGLANTGELFF
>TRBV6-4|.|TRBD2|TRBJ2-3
TGTGCCAGCAGCGTAGCGGGGGGCACAGATACGCAGTATTTT
CASSVAGGTDTQYF
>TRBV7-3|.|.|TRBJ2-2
TGTGCCAGCAGCTTAACGGGCAGTAGTGGACTTAACACCGGGGAGCTGTTTTTT
CASSLTGSSGLNTGELFF